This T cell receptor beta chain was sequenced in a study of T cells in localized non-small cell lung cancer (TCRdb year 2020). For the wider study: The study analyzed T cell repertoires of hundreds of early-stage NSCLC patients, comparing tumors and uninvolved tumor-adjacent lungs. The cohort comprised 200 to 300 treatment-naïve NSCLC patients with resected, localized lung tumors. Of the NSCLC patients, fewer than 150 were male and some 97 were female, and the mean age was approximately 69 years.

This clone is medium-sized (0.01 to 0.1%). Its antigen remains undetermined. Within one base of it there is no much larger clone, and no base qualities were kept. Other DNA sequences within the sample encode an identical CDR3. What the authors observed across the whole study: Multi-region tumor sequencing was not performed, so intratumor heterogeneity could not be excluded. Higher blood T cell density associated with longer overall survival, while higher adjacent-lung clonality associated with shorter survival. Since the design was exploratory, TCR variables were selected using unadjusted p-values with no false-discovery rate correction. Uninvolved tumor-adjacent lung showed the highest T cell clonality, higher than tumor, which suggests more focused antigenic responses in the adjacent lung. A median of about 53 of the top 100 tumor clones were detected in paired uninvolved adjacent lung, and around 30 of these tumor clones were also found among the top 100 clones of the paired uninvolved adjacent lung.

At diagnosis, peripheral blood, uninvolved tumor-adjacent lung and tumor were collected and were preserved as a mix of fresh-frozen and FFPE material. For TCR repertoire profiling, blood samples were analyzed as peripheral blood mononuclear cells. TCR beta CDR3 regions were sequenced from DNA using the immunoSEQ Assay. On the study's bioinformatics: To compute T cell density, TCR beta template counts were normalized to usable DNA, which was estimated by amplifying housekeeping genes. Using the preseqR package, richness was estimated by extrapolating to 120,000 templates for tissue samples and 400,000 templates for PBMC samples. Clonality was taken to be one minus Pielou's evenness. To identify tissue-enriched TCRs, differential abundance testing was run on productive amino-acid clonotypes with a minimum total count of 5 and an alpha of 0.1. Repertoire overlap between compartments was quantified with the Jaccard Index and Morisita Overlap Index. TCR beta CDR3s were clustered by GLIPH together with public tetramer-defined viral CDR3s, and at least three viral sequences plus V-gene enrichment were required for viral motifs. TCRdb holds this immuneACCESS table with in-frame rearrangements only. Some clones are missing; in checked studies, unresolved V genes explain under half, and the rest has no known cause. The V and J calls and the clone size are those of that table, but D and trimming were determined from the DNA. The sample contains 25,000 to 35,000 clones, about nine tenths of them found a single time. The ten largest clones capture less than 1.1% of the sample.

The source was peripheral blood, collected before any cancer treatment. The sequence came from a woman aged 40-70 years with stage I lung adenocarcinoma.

In nucleotide form, the sequence is TGTGCCTCTGAGAGGAACACTGAAGCTTTCTTT. Translated, it reads CASERNTEAFF. The chain couples TRBV30 to TRBJ1-1; the D gene lacks a confident call. V is shortened by 7 bases, J by 1 base, and the region joining them spans 7 bases. The germline V gene encodes CDR1 GTSNPN and CDR2 SVGIG (reference sequence). The CDR3 has 11 amino acids, counting the end cysteine and phenylalanine. Only the CDR3 DNA is retained, 33 bases long and in frame from the first base. Outside the CDR3, residues come from the reference TRBV30 and TRBJ1-1 proteins, so the full variable domain is: SQTIHQWPATLVQPVGSPLSLECTVEGTSNPNLYWYRQAAGRGLQLLFYSVGIGQISSEVPQNLSASRPQDRQFILSSKKLLLSDSGFYLCASERNTEAFFGQGTRLTVV.